Listed below are T cell receptor beta chains from one sample, sequenced in a study of blood T cell repertoires in COVID-19. Sequencing used immunoSEQ multiplex PCR; TCRdb keeps in-frame clones, though not all of them. The repertoire includes roughly 180,000 clones, approximately 80% of them detected once, and about 7% sits in the top ten. Sequencing used peripheral blood. Receptors originate from a woman aged 40-49 years with COVID-19, enrolled during active disease. CDR3s include the opening cysteine and the closing phenylalanine or tryptophan. A D gene is named only where the DNA matches it firmly. The size of a clone is reported for some rows only, either as once, few or many, or as a class for expanded clones.

once TRBJ2-5 TRBV12-2 NA TGTGCAAGTCGCTTAGCGAGAGGGGAGGGAGAGACCCAGTACTTC CASRLARGEGETQYF
NA TRBJ2-1 TRBV7-3 TRBD1 TGTGCCAGCAGCTTCCCCACGGGGACAGGAGACAATGAGCAGTTCTTC CASSFPTGTGDNEQFF
NA TRBJ2-1 TRBV5-1 NA TGCGCCAGCAGCTTGGATCGTGGCGGCGGGGAGCAGTTCTTC CASSLDRGGGEQFF
NA TRBJ1-4 TRBV5-1 TRBD1 TGCGCCAGCAGCGTCGGACAGGTTGACAATGAAAAACTGTTTTTT CASSVGQVDNEKLFF
NA TRBJ1-1 TRBV7-9 NA TGTGCCAGCATCAGAGCCCCTGGAGACTGGACTGAAGCTTTCTTT CASIRAPGDWTEAFF
NA TRBJ2-7 TRBV27 TRBD1 TGTGCCAGCAGTTTCATCCCCGGGACAGGGGCCTACGAGCAGTACTTC CASSFIPGTGAYEQYF
NA TRBJ1-1 TRBV13 TRBD1 TGTGCCAGCAGCTTCGGGACAGGGGACACTGAAGCTTTCTTT CASSFGTGDTEAFF
NA TRBJ1-2 TRBV29-1 NA TGCAGCGTTGGACAGCGAGCTAACTATGGCTACACCTTC CSVGQRANYGYTF
once TRBJ1-2 TRBV18 TRBD1 TGTGCCAGCTCACCGGACAGGGGTATGCGCTACACCTTC CASSPDRGMRYTF
NA TRBJ1-5 TRBV7-9 NA TGTGCCAGCAGCGCCCCGGGGGGCAATCAGCCCCAGCATTTT CASSAPGGNQPQHF
NA TRBJ2-2 TRBV6-2/TRBV6-3 TRBD1 TGTGCCAGCAGTTACCCGGCAGGGGGTATAACCGGGGAGCTGTTTTTT CASSYPAGGITGELFF
few TRBJ2-7 TRBV5-1 NA TGCGCCAGCAGCCCGACAGGTAACTACGAGCAGTACTTC CASSPTGNYEQYF
NA TRBJ2-7 TRBV29-1 TRBD1 TGCAGCGCTTCAGGGGGCTCATTAAGCTCCTACGAGCAGTACTTC CSASGGSLSSYEQYF
NA TRBJ1-5 TRBV5-1 NA TGCGCCAGCAGCTTGATCGGAGGGGCTCAGCCCCAGCATTTT CASSLIGGAQPQHF
NA TRBJ2-7 TRBV7-8 NA TGTGCCAGCAGCTTCGGGGACAACGGATACGAGCAGTACTTC CASSFGDNGYEQYF
NA TRBJ1-2 TRBV10-3 TRBD1 TGTGCCACCTGGACAGGGGAAGGTTATGGCTACACCTTC CATWTGEGYGYTF
NA TRBJ2-2 TRBV6-5 TRBD1 TGTGCCGGGTCCGGGACAGGCCTCACCGGGGAGCTGTTTTTT CAGSGTGLTGELFF
NA TRBJ2-7 TRBV9 TRBD1 TGTGCCAGCAGCGAGAGTGACAGGGTTTTTTACGAGCAGTACTTC CASSESDRVFYEQYF
NA TRBJ1-3 TRBV7-9 TRBD1 TGTGCCAGCAGCGCAGGGGGGTTGGACACCATATATTTT CASSAGGLDTIYF
NA TRBJ1-5 TRBV19 TRBD1 TGTGCCAGTAGTTCTAAAGGGGGCCTCGCCGCTTCCCAGCATTTT CASSSKGGLAASQHF
NA TRBJ2-3 TRBV6-5 TRBD1 TGTGCCAGCAGACGACAGGGGAGCACAGATACGCAGTATTTT CASRRQGSTDTQYF
NA TRBJ1-4 TRBV4-1 NA TGCGCCAGCAGCCAGGCCCTCGGACAAGCCGGAACTGAAAAACTGTTTTTT CASSQALGQAGTEKLFF
NA TRBJ2-7 TRBV6-1 TRBD1 TGTGCCAGCAGTGAGGGACAGCGTGGGCCCTACGAGCAGTACTTC CASSEGQRGPYEQYF
NA TRBJ1-1 TRBV11-2 NA TGTGCCAGCAGCTTAAGTCCAGTGGTGAACACTGAAGCTTTCTTT CASSLSPVVNTEAFF
NA TRBJ2-5 TRBV23-1 NA TGCGCCAGCAGTCGGACGAGGGGGGGACGTGAAGAGACCCAGTACTTC CASSRTRGGREETQYF
NA TRBJ1-1 TRBV6-5 NA TGTGCCAGCAGTTACCCTCAGGGTACTGAAGCTTTCTTT CASSYPQGTEAFF
NA TRBJ2-2 TRBV7-9 NA TGTGCCAGCAGCTTAGCGGGTCAGGGTGGGTCTCCGAACACCGGGGAGCTGTTTTTT CASSLAGQGGSPNTGELFF
NA TRBJ2-2 TRBV5-5 TRBD1 TGTGCCAGCAGCTTGGAACCGACAGGGGAACTCAGCGGGGAGCTGTTTTTT CASSLEPTGELSGELFF
NA TRBJ1-1 TRBV10-1 NA TGCGCCAGCGCGATCGGAGGGGCAGACACTGAAGCTTTCTTT CASAIGGADTEAFF
NA TRBJ1-5 TRBV6-5 NA TGTGCCAGCAGCGCGGGGGGTACAAGCAATCAGCCCCAGCATTTT CASSAGGTSNQPQHF
NA TRBJ2-7 TRBV7-9 NA TGTGCCAGCAGCTTTGGGGGGTTTGACGGTTACGAGCAGTACTTC CASSFGGFDGYEQYF
NA TRBJ1-6 TRBV2 TRBD1 TGTGCCAGCAGGGACAGGGCAAGGAATTCACCCCTCCACTTT CASRDRARNSPLHF
NA TRBJ2-1 TRBV7-2 TRBD2 TGTGCCAGCAGCTTCGCTAGCGGGGGGGCCTACAATGAGCAGTTCTTC CASSFASGGAYNEQFF
NA TRBJ2-6 TRBV6-5 NA TGTGCCAGCAGAGCAGGGGTGTCTGGGGCCAACGTCCTGACTTTC CASRAGVSGANVLTF
NA TRBJ2-5 TRBV2 NA TGTGCCAGCAGTGTAATTCGGACAGACCAAGAGACCCAGTACTTC CASSVIRTDQETQYF
NA TRBJ2-1 TRBV5-1 TRBD2 TGCGCCTCCGGCTCAGCGGGAGGAAATGAGCAGTTCTTC CASGSAGGNEQFF
few TRBJ2-7 TRBV5-1 TRBD2 TGCGCCAGCAGCTTGGTTCTAGCGGGGGACTACGAGCAGTACTTC CASSLVLAGDYEQYF
NA TRBJ2-7 TRBV6-2/TRBV6-3 TRBD2 TGTGCCAGCAGTTCTCTCAAACCCGGGACTAGCGGGGGTCGACTACTCTACGAGCAGTACTTC CASSSLKPGTSGGRLLYEQYF
NA TRBJ1-2 TRBV7-8 TRBD1 TGTGCCAGCAGCCCCAGACAGGGGGCATATGGCTACACCTTC CASSPRQGAYGYTF
NA TRBJ1-1 TRBV6-5 NA TGTGCCAGCAGTTACTGGGGGCAGAGGGAACCTGAAGCTTTCTTT CASSYWGQREPEAFF
NA TRBJ1-1 TRBV29-1 TRBD1 TGCAGCGTCTACAGGGGTGTGACTGAAGCTTTCTTT CSVYRGVTEAFF
NA TRBJ1-5 TRBV9 TRBD1 TGTGCCAGCAGCGAGGACAGGGGGCAAAATCAGCCCCAGCATTTT CASSEDRGQNQPQHF